Following are 25 T cell receptor beta chains from one sample sequenced in a study of blood T cell repertoires in COVID-19. TCRdb's table, derived via immunoSEQ multiplex PCR, lists solely in-frame clones and lacks some. The repertoire has 95,000 to 150,000 clones, roughly three quarters of them found once; the top ten carry roughly 7.9%. Sequencing was done on a sample of peripheral blood. The receptors here all came from a human donor in a cohort sampled during active COVID-19.

V gene TRBV5-6 combines with J gene TRBJ1-2; no clear D. V lost 6 bases and J 8 bases, leaving 17 bases between the germline ends. The germline V gene encodes CDR1 SGHDT and CDR2 YYEEEE. The length of the CDR3 is 13 residues. CDR3 region: CASTPGGTGGYTF. The DNA for the CDR3 is TGTGCCAGCACCCCAGGAGGCACGGGAGGCTACACCTTC.

This chain joins TRBV14 and TRBJ2-1; 8 bases map to TRBD2. This CDR3 region has 14 residues. The ends lost 6 bases at V and 7 bases at J; junction bases unmatched: 8. The V gene's germline CDR1 is SGHDN and CDR2 FVKESK. The CDR3 loop is CASRLADPSNEQFF. The CDR3 bases are TGTGCCAGCAGACTAGCGGACCCCTCAAATGAGCAGTTCTTC.

The rearrangement uses TRBV5-4 and TRBJ2-7; D is perhaps TRBD2 (5 bases). The germline V gene encodes CDR1 SGHNT and CDR2 YYREEE (reference sequence). The CDR3 has 13 amino acids. The V and J ends lost 4 bases and 7 bases respectively, with 15 bases between them. The CDR3 DNA follows: TGTGCCAGCAGCCCGCTAGTAGGCGGGGAGCAGTACTTC. It codes for CASSPLVGGEQYF.

This clone came up once. The rearrangement joins TRBV7-9 to TRBJ2-6; no reliable D call. The CDR3 extends over 17 amino acids. Germline CDR1 is SEHNR and CDR2 is FQNEAQ (reference sequence). The ends were cut back, 5 bases at V and 0 bases at J, with 14 bases in the middle. The CDR3 loop reads CASSPMSGNSGANVLTF. CDR3 DNA sequence: TGTGCCAGCAGCCCCATGTCCGGTAACTCTGGGGCCAACGTCCTGACTTTC.

The rearrangement uses TRBV4-2 and TRBJ2-7; 16 bases map to TRBD2. Germline-derived CDR1 and CDR2 are LGHNA and YNFKEQ. Trimming at V came to 1 base and at J to 5 bases, leaving 5 bases not matched to a gene. There are 17 residues in the CDR3. The CDR3 loop reads CASSQAGTSGGAHEQYF. The CDR3 region has the DNA TGTGCCAGCAGCCAAGCCGGGACTAGCGGGGGGGCCCACGAGCAGTACTTC.

CDR3 in DNA: TGCGCCAGCAGCTTGGGGACAGGGCCCTACGAGCAGTACTTC. Translating it yields CASSLGTGPYEQYF. The chain uses TRBV5-1 and TRBJ2-7; 8 nucleotides align to TRBD1. Germline CDR1 SGHRS, CDR2 YFSETQ. The CDR3 spans 14 residues. V was clipped by 0 bases and J by 2 bases; unmatched bases: 1.

V gene TRBV9 combines with J gene TRBJ1-1; D might be TRBD1 (5 bases). The CDR3 covers 13 residues. Germline V lookup: CDR1 SGDLS, CDR2 YYNGEE. Trimming stripped 4 bases from V and 3 bases from J, with 10 bases between. CDR3 residues: CASSNQGDTEAFF. The CDR3 DNA is TGTGCCAGCAGCAATCAAGGGGACACTGAAGCTTTCTTT.

This clone was counted between two and nine times. CDR3 bases: TGTGCCAGCAGGCAAGCCAGGACCCAGCATTTT. It translates to CASRQARTQHF. The chain employs TRBV6-6 and TRBJ1-5; D gene ambiguous. Germline V lookup: CDR1 MNHNY, CDR2 SVGAGI (reference sequence). Trimming stripped 6 bases from V and 11 bases from J, with 11 bases between. The CDR3 is 11 amino acids.

The CDR3, as DNA: TGTGCCAGCAGAGAGGCTAGCGGGAGGAGTGAGCAGTTCTTC. Translating it yields CASREASGRSEQFF. The V call is TRBV4-2, the J call TRBJ2-1; 11 bases agree with TRBD2. Trimming removed 6 bases from V and 9 bases from J; junction bases left unmatched: 7. Germline lookup yields CDR1 LGHNA and CDR2 YNFKEQ. CDR3 length: 14 amino acids.

The chain uses TRBV5-1 and TRBJ2-7; 8 bases agree with TRBD1. Germline V gene sequence: CDR1 SGHRS, CDR2 YFSETQ. V shed 0 bases, J shed 0 bases, and the junction held 5 bases outside the gene matches. This CDR3 spans 16 amino acids. For the CDR3, the DNA is TGCGCCAGCAGCTTGGTACGACAGGGGAGCTCCTACGAGCAGTACTTC. Protein sequence: CASSLVRQGSSYEQYF.

The V gene is TRBV7-9, the J gene TRBJ1-4; 9 nucleotides align to TRBD1. The CDR3 is 17 amino acids. Trimming removed 2 bases from V and 1 base from J; junction bases left unmatched: 5. Germline CDR1 and CDR2: SEHNR and FQNEAQ (reference sequence). The CDR3 loop is CASSLWTGARTNEKLFF. The CDR3 nucleotides are TGTGCCAGCAGCTTATGGACAGGGGCCCGAACTAATGAAAAACTGTTTTTT. Complete variable domain (other parts from reference TRBV7-9 and TRBJ1-4): DTGVSQNPRHKITKRGQNVTFRCDPISEHNRLYWYRQTLGQGPEFLTYFQNEAQLEKSRLLSDRFSAERPKGSFSTLEIQRTEQGDSAMYLCASSLWTGARTNEKLFFGSGTQLSVL.

This clone was seen a handful of times. The gene calls are TRBV27 and TRBJ1-1, with 8 bases that match TRBD1. This CDR3 contains 13 residues. The germline V gene has CDR1 MNHEY and CDR2 SMNVEV (reference sequence). J gave up 4 bases and V 8 bases, and 6 bases lay outside the gene matches. The CDR3: CASSQGASTEAFF. The DNA for the CDR3 is TGTGCCAGCTCTCAGGGGGCAAGCACTGAAGCTTTCTTT.

This sequence joins TRBV19 and TRBJ1-2, with 7 bases fitting TRBD1. With 1 base clipped from V and 2 bases from J, the junction kept 7 bases outside the gene matches. CDR1 is LNHDA, CDR2 SQIVND, per germline (reference sequence). The CDR3 loop spans 16 amino acids. The CDR3 nucleotides read TGTGCCAGTAGTATAGGAGGGGGCGCCGGAAACTATGGCTACACCTTC. It encodes CASSIGGGAGNYGYTF.

This sequence joins TRBV30 and TRBJ2-7; possibly TRBD2 for D (6 bases). CDR1 and CDR2 from the germline V gene are GTSNPN and SVGIG (reference sequence). V lost 1 base to trimming and J lost 3 bases, with 13 bases between them. The CDR3 runs 14 residues. This CDR3 reads CAWSDLAAIYEQYF. The CDR3 DNA reads as TGTGCCTGGAGTGACTTAGCGGCCATCTACGAGCAGTACTTC.

This rearrangement joins TRBV27 to TRBJ1-2, with TRBD1 as a possible D gene (5 bases). Germline-derived CDR1 and CDR2 are MNHEY and SMNVEV (reference sequence). V was clipped by 4 bases and J by 1 base, with 13 bases between them. The CDR3 covers 15 residues. CDR3 region: CASSSRFQGNYGYTF. CDR3 sequence (DNA): TGTGCCAGCAGTTCCAGGTTCCAGGGTAACTATGGCTACACCTTC.

The chain couples TRBV30 to TRBJ2-3; 7 positions agree with TRBD1. This CDR3 comprises 15 residues. CDR1 and CDR2 from the germline V gene are GTSNPN and SVGIG (reference sequence). Losses at the gene ends were 4 bases for V and 1 base for J; bases not matched to a gene: 8. The CDR3 spells CAWINRQGRTDTQYF. The CDR3 DNA follows: TGTGCCTGGATCAACAGACAGGGCCGCACAGATACGCAGTATTTT.

The genes are TRBV10-1 and TRBJ2-7, with 7 bases fitting TRBD2. There are 14 residues in the CDR3. From germline, CDR1 is WNHNN and CDR2 SYGVQD (reference sequence). Germline trimming cut 2 bases from V and 3 bases from J; bases unmatched to any gene: 4. CDR3 sequence (DNA): TGCGCCAGCAGTGAGGAAGCGGGATTCTACGAGCAGTACTTC. Translation: CASSEEAGFYEQYF.

This chain links TRBV27 with TRBJ1-5; TRBD1 matches 7 bases. CDR1 is MNHEY and CDR2 is SMNVEV in the germline V gene (reference sequence). The CDR3 runs to 14 residues. Unmatched junction bases numbered 6, after V lost 5 bases and J lost 5 bases. CDR3 amino acids: CASSDTGDDQPQHF. The CDR3 nucleotides read TGTGCCAGCAGTGACACAGGGGATGATCAGCCCCAGCATTTT.

This clone turned up a few times. The CDR3 DNA reads TGTGCCACCAGCAGAGGACAGGGTGCCTACAATGAGCAGTTCTTC. Amino acid sequence: CATSRGQGAYNEQFF. The rearrangement uses TRBV15 and TRBJ2-1; 7 nucleotides match TRBD1. J was trimmed by 2 bases and V by 1 base; bases with no gene match: 2. Germline loops: CDR1 LNHNV, CDR2 YYDKDF (reference sequence). The CDR3 runs to 15 residues. Looking up the rest from reference TRBV15 and TRBJ2-1 gives the full variable domain: DAMVIQNPRYQVTQFGKPVTLSCSQTLNHNVMYWYQQKSSQAPKLLFHYYDKDFNNEADTPDNFQSRRPNTSFCFLDIRSPGLGDTAMYLCATSRGQGAYNEQFFGPGTRLTVL.

The chain uses TRBV30 and TRBJ1-2, with D perhaps TRBD1 (6 bases). Germline CDR1 reads GTSNPN; CDR2 reads SVGIG (reference sequence). The V and J ends lost 2 bases and 8 bases respectively, with 18 bases between them. The CDR3 consists of 14 residues. DNA of the CDR3: TGTGCCTGGAGTTCCAGCCAGGGGACCGCGGGCTACACCTTC. It yields the protein CAWSSSQGTAGYTF.

There are a few counts of this clone. This specimen includes other DNA sequences encoding the same CDR3. This chain uses TRBV28 with TRBJ2-7; D is ambiguous. V lost 5 bases and J lost 3, with 8 bases in between. This CDR3 has 12 residues. Germline V CDR1 and CDR2: MDHEN, SYDVKM. This CDR3 is CASSRGSYEQYF. The CDR3 bases are TGTGCCAGCAGTAGAGGCAGCTACGAGCAGTACTTC.

The chain couples TRBV3-1 (or the pseudogene TRBV3-2) to TRBJ2-7; no definite D call. This CDR3 region has 14 residues. Germline CDR1 LGHDT, CDR2 YNNKEL (reference sequence). Trimming left V 1 base short and J 3 bases short, with 10 bases between. In DNA form, the CDR3 reads TGTGCCAGCAGCCAAGTAGCTCGGAACTACGAGCAGTACTTC. Translated: CASSQVARNYEQYF.

The chain carries TRBV6-2 or TRBV6-3 and TRBJ1-2; D gene ambiguous. The CDR3 length is 13 residues. CDR1 is MNHEY and CDR2 is SVGEGT in the germline V gene. V lost 2 bases to trimming and J lost 5 bases, with 9 bases between them. The CDR3 protein is CASSYAPTYGYTF. The CDR3 nucleotides read TGTGCCAGCAGTTACGCCCCCACTTATGGCTACACCTTC.

The chain joins TRBV19 to TRBJ1-5; TRBD1 aligns across 10 bases. The CDR3 is 16 residues long. J was trimmed by 2 bases and V by 4 bases; bases with no gene match: 5. The germline CDR1 and CDR2 sequences are LNHDA and SQIVND (reference sequence). The CDR3 coding sequence is TGTGCCAGTAGTACCCGACAGGGGGCAGGCAATCAGCCCCAGCATTTT. This translates into CASSTRQGAGNQPQHF.

For this clone: The same CDR3 can be traced to other DNA sequences in this sample. V and J are TRBV28 and TRBJ2-7; D gene ambiguous. The germline CDR1 and CDR2 sequences are MDHEN and SYDVKM. The CDR3 runs 11 residues. V gave up 6 bases and J gave up 1 base, with 4 bases separating them. CDR3: CASSRSYEQYF. CDR3 bases: TGTGCCAGCAGCCGGTCCTACGAGCAGTACTTC.